A selection of T cell receptor beta chains follows, all from one sample in a study of blood T cells in healthy people across ages. TCRdb independently ran MiXCR on the 5' RACE reads; one entry per CDR3 protein. Altogether 1.5 million to 2 million distinct CDR3 sequences are present, roughly 28% being singletons, with the ten largest covering 7.7%. Sequencing was done on a sample of blood. The receptors stem from a woman aged 25 to 45 in good health. CDR3s include the opening cysteine and the closing phenylalanine or tryptophan. D genes are given only for firm matches. Expanded clones get a size class; other rows say once, few or many, or leave the size out.

.	TRBJ1-2	TRBV7-9	TRBD1	CASSWGTGHNGYTF	TGTGCCAGCAGCTGGGGGACAGGCCATAATGGCTACACCTTC
.	TRBJ1-6	TRBV6-1	.	CASSELDSSIVSPLHF	TGTGCCAGCAGTGAGTTGGACAGCTCGATTGTATCACCCCTCCACTTT
.	TRBJ2-1	TRBV6-6	.	CASRYHRRYNEQFF	TGTGCCAGCAGGTACCATCGGCGGTACAATGAGCAGTTCTTC
few	TRBJ1-2	TRBV10-3	.	CAISAEGTNYGYTF	TGTGCCATCAGTGCGGAAGGGACCAACTATGGCTACACCTTC
few	TRBJ1-6	TRBV12-5	.	CASGHRAGPLHF	TGTGCTAGTGGTCATCGGGCCGGACCCCTCCACTTT
many	TRBJ2-4	TRBV20-1	.	CSAPRHTKNIQYF	TGCAGTGCCCCTCGACACACCAAAAACATTCAGTACTTC
many	TRBJ2-3	TRBV6-6	.	CASSLHGDTQYF	TGTGCCAGCAGTTTACACGGAGATACGCAGTATTTT
few	TRBJ2-7	TRBV5-1	TRBD2	CASSPRGDTAYEQYF	TGCGCCAGCAGCCCACGGGGGGATACAGCCTACGAGCAGTACTTC
few	TRBJ1-1	TRBV27	.	CASSRGGPMNTEAFF	TGTGCCAGCAGTCGAGGTGGGCCCATGAACACTGAAGCTTTCTTT
few	TRBJ1-2	TRBV3-1	TRBD1	CASSQARDSGYTF	TGTGCCAGCAGCCAAGCAAGGGACAGCGGCTACACCTTC
.	TRBJ2-7	TRBV14	.	CASSPQTDRPYEQYF	TGTGCCAGCAGCCCCCAGACTGACAGACCCTACGAGCAGTACTTC
few	TRBJ2-7	TRBV9	.	CASSPTVGASSYEQYF	TGTGCCAGCAGCCCGACGGTCGGGGCCTCCTCCTACGAGCAGTACTTC
.	TRBJ2-1	TRBV7-9	TRBD2	CAAADGGGYEQFF	TGTGCCGCCGCCGACGGGGGAGGGTATGAGCAGTTCTTC
few	TRBJ1-2	TRBV9	.	CASSATQGQGNYGYTF	TGTGCCAGCAGTGCCACACAGGGCCAAGGGAACTATGGCTACACCTTC
.	TRBJ2-7	TRBV5-1	TRBD2	CASSNGLAGVYEQYF	TGCGCCAGCAGCAACGGACTAGCGGGAGTATACGAGCAGTACTTC
.	TRBJ1-2	TRBV20-1	.	CSAREGVGANHGYTF	TGCAGTGCTAGAGAGGGGGTGGGAGCTAACCATGGCTACACCTTC
.	TRBJ2-5	TRBV24-1	TRBD1	CATSDPTGTGKETQYF	TGTGCCACCAGTGACCCAACCGGGACAGGGAAAGAGACCCAGTACTTC
many	TRBJ2-4	TRBV6-5	TRBD2	CASSSSSGGQGYF	TGTGCCAGCAGTTCCAGTAGCGGGGGACAAGGGTACTTC
many	TRBJ2-7	TRBV27	TRBD2	CASSLSLAGDYEQYF	TGTGCCAGCAGTTTATCGCTAGCGGGAGACTACGAGCAGTACTTC
few	TRBJ1-6	TRBV28	.	CASSFHRDGSPLHF	TGTGCCAGCAGCTTTCACAGGGATGGTTCACCCCTCCACTTT
few	TRBJ2-3	TRBV27	.	CASSLMGATDTQYF	TGTGCCAGCAGTTTAATGGGGGCCACAGATACGCAGTATTTT
many	TRBJ2-7	TRBV20-1	TRBD2	CSAPASGSSYEQYF	TGCAGTGCCCCTGCTAGCGGGAGCTCCTACGAGCAGTACTTC
few	TRBJ1-3	TRBV7-9	.	CASSPGDRPGRVGNTIYF	TGTGCCAGCAGCCCCGGAGATAGGCCGGGGCGAGTTGGAAACACCATATATTTT
few	TRBJ2-7	TRBV18	.	CASAASDSYEQYF	TGTGCCAGCGCCGCCAGCGACAGCTACGAGCAGTACTTC